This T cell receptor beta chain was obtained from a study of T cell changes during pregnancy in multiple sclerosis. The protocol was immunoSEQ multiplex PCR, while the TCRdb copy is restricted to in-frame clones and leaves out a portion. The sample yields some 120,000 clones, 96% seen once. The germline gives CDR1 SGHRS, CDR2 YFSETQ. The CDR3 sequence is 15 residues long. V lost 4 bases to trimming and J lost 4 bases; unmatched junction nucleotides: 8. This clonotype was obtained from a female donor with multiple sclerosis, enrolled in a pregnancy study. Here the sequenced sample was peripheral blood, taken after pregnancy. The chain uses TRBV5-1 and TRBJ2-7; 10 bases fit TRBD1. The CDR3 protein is CASSAPGTGEYEQYF. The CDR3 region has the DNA TGCGCCAGCAGCGCCCCCGGGACAGGGGAGTACGAGCAGTACTTC.